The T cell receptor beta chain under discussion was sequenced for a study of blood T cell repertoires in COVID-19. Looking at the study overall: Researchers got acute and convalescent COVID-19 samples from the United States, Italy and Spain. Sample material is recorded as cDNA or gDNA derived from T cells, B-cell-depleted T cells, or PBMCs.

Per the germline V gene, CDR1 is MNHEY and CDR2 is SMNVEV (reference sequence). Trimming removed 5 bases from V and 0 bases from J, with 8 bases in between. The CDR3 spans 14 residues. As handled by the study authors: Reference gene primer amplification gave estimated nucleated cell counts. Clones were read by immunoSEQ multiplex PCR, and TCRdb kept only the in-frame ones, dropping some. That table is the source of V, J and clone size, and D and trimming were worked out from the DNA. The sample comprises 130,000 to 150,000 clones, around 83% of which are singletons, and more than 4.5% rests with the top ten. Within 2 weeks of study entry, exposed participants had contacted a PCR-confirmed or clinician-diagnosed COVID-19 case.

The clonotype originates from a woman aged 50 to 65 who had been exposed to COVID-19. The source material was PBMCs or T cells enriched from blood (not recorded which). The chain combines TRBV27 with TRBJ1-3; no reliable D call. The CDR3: CASSRLSSGNTIYF. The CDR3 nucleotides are TGTGCCAGCAGTCGACTGAGCTCTGGAAACACCATATATTTT.